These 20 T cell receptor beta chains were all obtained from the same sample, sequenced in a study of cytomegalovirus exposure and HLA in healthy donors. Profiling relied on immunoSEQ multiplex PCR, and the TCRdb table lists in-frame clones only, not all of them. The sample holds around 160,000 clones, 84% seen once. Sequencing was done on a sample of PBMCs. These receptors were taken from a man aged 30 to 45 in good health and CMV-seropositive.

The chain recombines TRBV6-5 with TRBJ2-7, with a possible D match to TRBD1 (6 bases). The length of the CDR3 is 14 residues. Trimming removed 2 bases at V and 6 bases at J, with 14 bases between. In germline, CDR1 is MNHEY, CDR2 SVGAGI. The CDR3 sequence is CASSYRQGRLEQYF. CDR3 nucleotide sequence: TGTGCCAGCAGTTACAGGCAGGGGCGCCTCGAGCAGTACTTC.

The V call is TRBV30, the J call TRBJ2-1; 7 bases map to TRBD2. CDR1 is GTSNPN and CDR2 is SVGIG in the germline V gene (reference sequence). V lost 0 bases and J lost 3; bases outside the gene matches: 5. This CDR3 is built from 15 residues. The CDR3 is CAWSVGGGDYNEQFF. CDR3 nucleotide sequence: TGTGCCTGGAGTGTTGGGGGAGGGGACTACAATGAGCAGTTCTTC. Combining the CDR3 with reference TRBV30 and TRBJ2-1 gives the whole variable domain SQTIHQWPATLVQPVGSPLSLECTVEGTSNPNLYWYRQAAGRGLQLLFYSVGIGQISSEVPQNLSASRPQDRQFILSSKKLLLSDSGFYLCAWSVGGGDYNEQFFGPGTRLTVL.

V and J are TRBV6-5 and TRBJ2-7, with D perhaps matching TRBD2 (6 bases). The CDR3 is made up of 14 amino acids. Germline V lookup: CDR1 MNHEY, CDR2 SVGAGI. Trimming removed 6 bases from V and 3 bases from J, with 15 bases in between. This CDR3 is CASSTGGIYYEQYF. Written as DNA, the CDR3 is TGTGCCAGCAGCACTGGAGGGATCTACTACGAGCAGTACTTC.

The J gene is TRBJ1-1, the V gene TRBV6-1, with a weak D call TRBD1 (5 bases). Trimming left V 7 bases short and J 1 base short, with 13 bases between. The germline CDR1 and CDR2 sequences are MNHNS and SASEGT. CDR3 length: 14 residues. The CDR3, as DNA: TGTGCCAGCACCGCGGGGCAGCCGAACACTGAAGCTTTCTTT. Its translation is CASTAGQPNTEAFF.

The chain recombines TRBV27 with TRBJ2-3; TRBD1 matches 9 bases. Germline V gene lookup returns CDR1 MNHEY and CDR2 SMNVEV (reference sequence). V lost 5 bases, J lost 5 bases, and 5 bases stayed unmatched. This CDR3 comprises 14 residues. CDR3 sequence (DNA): TGTGCCAGCAGTCCGACAGGGGGTAGAGATACGCAGTATTTT. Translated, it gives CASSPTGGRDTQYF.

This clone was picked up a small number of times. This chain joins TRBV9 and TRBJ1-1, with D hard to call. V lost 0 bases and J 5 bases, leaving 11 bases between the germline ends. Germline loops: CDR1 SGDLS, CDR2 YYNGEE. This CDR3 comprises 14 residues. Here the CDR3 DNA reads TGTGCCAGCAGCGTAGACTCACGCGATACTGAAGCTTTCTTT. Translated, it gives CASSVDSRDTEAFF.

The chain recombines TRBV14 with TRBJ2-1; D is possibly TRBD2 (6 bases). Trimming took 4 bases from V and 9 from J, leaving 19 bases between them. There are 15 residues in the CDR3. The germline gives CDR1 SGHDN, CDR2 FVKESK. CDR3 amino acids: CASSRPRDSLLEQFF. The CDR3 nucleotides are TGTGCCAGCAGCCGGCCTAGGGACTCCCTTCTTGAGCAGTTCTTC.

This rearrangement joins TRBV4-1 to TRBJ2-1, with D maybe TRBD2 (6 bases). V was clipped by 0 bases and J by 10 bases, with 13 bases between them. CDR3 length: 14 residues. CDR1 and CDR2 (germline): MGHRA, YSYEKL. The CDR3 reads CASSQDQEGREQFF. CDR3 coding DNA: TGCGCCAGCAGCCAAGATCAGGAGGGGAGGGAGCAGTTCTTC.

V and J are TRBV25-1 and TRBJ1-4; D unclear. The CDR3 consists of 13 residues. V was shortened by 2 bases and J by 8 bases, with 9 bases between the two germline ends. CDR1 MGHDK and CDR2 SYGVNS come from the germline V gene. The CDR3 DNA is TGTGCCAGCAGTGAACCCGGGATCGAAAAACTGTTTTTT. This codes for CASSEPGIEKLFF.

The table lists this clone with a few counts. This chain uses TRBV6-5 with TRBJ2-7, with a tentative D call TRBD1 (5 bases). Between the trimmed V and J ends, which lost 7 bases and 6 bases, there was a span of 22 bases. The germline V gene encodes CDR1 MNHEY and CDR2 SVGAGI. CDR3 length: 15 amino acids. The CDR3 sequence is CASTPAPGIFREQYF. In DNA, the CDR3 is TGTGCCAGCACCCCAGCCCCAGGGATCTTCCGCGAGCAGTACTTC.

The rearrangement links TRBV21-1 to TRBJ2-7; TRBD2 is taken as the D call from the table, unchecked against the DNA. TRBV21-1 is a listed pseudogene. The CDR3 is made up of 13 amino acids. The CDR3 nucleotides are TGTGTCTTGAGTCGGGGTAGCACCTACGAGCAGTACTTC. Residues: CVLSRGSTYEQYF.

The CDR3 nucleotides are TGTGCCAGCAGCCAAGATTATAGTAGCGAGGTTACTAGGGAGCAGTTCTTC. This translates into CASSQDYSSEVTREQFF. V and J are TRBV11-2 and TRBJ2-1; D is possibly TRBD2 (5 bases). The CDR3 contains 17 residues. Trimming took off 5 bases at V and 10 bases at J, with 27 bases between the two ends. The germline V gene encodes CDR1 SGHAT and CDR2 FQNNGV.

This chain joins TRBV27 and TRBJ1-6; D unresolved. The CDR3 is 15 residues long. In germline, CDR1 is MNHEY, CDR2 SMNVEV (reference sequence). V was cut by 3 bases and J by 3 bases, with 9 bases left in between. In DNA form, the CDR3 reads TGTGCCAGCAGTTTGGGCCCTCACTATAATTCACCCCTCCACTTT. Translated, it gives CASSLGPHYNSPLHF.

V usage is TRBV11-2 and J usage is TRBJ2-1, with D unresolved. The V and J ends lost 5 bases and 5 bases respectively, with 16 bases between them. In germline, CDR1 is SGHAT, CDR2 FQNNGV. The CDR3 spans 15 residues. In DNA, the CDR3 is TGTGCCAGCAGCCCACGGGTCTCACTCCACAATGAGCAGTTCTTC. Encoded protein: CASSPRVSLHNEQFF.

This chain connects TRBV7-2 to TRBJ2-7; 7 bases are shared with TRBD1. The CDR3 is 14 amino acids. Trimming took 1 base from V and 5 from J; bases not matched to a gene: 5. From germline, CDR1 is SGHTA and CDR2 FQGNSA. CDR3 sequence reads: CASSLVTGSDEQYF. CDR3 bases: TGTGCCAGCAGCTTAGTGACAGGGTCAGACGAGCAGTACTTC.

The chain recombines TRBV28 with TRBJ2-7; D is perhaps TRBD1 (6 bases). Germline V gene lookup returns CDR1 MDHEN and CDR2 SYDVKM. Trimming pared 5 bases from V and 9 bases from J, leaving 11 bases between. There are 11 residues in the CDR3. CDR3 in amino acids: CASSQGRGQYF. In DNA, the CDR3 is TGTGCCAGCAGTCAGGGGCGAGGGCAGTACTTC.

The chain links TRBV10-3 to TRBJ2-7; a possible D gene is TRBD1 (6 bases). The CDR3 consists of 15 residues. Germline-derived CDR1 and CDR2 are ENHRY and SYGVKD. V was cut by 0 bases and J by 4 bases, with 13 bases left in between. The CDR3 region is CAISESTGTYYEQYF. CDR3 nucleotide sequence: TGTGCCATCAGTGAGTCTACAGGGACATATTACGAGCAGTACTTC.

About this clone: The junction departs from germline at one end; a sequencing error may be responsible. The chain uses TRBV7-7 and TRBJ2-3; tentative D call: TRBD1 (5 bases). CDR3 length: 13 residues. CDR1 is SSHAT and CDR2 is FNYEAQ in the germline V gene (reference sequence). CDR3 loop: CASSLGREDTQYF. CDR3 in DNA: TGTGCTAGCAGCTTAGGCAGGGAAGATACGCAGTATTTT. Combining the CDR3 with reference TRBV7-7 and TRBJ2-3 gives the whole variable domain GAGVSQSPRYKVTKRGQDVTLRCDPISSHATLYWYQQALGQGPEFLTYFNYEAQPDKSGLPSDRFSAERPEGSISTLTIQRTEQRDSAMYRCASSLGREDTQYFGPGTRLTVL.

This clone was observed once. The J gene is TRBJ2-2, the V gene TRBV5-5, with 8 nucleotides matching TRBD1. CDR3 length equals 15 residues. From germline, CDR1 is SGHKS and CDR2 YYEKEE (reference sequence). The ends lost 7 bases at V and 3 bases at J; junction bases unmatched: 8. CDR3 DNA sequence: TGTGCCAGCCATCGACAGGGGTCTCACACCGGGGAGCTGTTTTTT. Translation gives CASHRQGSHTGELFF.

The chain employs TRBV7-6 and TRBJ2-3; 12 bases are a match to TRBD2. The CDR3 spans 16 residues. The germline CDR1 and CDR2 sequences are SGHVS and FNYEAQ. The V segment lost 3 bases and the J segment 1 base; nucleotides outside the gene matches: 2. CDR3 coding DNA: TGTGCCAGCAGCTTTAGGACTAGCGGGGGCACAGATACGCAGTATTTT. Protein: CASSFRTSGGTDTQYF.